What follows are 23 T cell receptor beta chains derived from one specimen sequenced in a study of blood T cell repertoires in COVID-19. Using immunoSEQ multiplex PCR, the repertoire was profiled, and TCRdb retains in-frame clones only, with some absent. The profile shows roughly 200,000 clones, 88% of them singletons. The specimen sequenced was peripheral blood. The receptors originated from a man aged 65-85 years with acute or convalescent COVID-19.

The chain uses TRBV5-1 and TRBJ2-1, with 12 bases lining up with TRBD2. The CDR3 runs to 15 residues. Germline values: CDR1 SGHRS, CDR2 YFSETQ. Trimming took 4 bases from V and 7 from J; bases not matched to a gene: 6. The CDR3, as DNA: TGCGCCAGCAGCCCAGGGACTAGCGGGTTTAATGAGCAGTTCTTC. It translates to CASSPGTSGFNEQFF.

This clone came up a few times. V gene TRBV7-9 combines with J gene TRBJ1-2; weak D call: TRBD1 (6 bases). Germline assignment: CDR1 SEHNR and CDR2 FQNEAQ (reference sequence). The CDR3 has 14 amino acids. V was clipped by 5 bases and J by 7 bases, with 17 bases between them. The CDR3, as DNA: TGTGCCAGCAGCCCGGGACACCTACAGGGTGGCTACACCTTC. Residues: CASSPGHLQGGYTF.

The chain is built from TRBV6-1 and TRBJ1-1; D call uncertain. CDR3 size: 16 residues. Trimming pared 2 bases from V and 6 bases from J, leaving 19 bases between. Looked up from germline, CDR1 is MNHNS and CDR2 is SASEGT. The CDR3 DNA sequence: TGTGCCAGCAGTGAAACCATGCGGCTCAGGAGGGCTGAAGCTTTCTTT. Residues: CASSETMRLRRAEAFF.

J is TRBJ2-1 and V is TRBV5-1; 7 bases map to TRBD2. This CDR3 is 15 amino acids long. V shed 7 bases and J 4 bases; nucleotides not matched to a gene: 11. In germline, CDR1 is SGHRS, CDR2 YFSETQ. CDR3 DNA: TGCGCCAGCTCGACGGGAGGTGCAACATACAATGAGCAGTTCTTC. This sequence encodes CASSTGGATYNEQFF.

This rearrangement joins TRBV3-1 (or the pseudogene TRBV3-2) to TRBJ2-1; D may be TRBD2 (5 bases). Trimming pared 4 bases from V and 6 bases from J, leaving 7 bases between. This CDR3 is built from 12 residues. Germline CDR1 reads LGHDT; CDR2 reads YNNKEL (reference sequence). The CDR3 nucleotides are TGTGCCAGCAGCCGAGGGATCAATGAGCAGTTCTTC. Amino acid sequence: CASSRGINEQFF.

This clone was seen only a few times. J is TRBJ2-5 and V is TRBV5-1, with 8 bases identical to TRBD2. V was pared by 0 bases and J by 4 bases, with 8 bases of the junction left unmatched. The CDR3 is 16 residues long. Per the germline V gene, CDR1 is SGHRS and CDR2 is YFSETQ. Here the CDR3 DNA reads TGCGCCAGCAGCTTGGGGCCAGTCGCGGGGGGAGAGACCCAGTACTTC. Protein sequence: CASSLGPVAGGETQYF. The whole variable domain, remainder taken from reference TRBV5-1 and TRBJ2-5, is KAGVTQTPRYLIKTRGQQVTLSCSPISGHRSVSWYQQTPGQGLQFLFEYFSETQRNKGNFPGRFSGRQFSNSRSEMNVSTLELGDSALYLCASSLGPVAGGETQYFGPGTRLLVL.

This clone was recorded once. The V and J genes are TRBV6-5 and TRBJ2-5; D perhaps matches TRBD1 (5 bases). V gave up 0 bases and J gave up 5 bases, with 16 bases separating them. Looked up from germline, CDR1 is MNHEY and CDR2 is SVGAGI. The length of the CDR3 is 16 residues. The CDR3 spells CASSYSLGLKLETQYF. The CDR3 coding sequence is TGTGCCAGCAGTTACTCCTTGGGGCTAAAATTGGAGACCCAGTACTTC.

The DNA of the CDR3 is TGTGCCAGCAGTGACGGACAGGGCTACGAGCAGTACTTC. It is translated as CASSDGQGYEQYF. This rearrangement joins TRBV6-1 to TRBJ2-7, with TRBD1 matching 8 bases. The CDR3 loop spans 13 amino acids. Trimming took 3 bases from V and 3 from J; bases not matched to a gene: 1. The germline CDR1 and CDR2 sequences are MNHNS and SASEGT.

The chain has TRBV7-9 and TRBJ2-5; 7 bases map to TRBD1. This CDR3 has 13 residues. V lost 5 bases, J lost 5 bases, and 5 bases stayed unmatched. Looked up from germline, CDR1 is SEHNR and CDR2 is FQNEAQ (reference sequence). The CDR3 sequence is CASSRGGLETQYF. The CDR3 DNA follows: TGTGCCAGCAGCCGAGGGGGCTTGGAGACCCAGTACTTC.

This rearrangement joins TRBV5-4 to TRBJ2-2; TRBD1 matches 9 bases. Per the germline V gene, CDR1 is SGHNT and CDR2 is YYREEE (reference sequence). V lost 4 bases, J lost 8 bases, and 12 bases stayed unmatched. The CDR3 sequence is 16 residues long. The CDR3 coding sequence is TGTGCCAGCAGCCCGGGTGGGACAGGGACAATGGGGGAGCTGTTTTTT. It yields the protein CASSPGGTGTMGELFF.

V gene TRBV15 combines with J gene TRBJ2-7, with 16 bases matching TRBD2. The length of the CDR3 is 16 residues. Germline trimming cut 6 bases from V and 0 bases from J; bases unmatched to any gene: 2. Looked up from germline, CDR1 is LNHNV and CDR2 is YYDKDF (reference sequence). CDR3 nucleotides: TGTGCCACCAGTGGGACTAGCGGGAGGGACTCCTACGAGCAGTACTTC. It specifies CATSGTSGRDSYEQYF.

DNA for the CDR3: TGTGCCAGTAGTAGGACCGGGACAGGGGCCGCGGTGGCCAAAAACATTCAGTACTTC. This codes for CASSRTGTGAAVAKNIQYF. V and J are TRBV19 and TRBJ2-4, with 10 positions matching TRBD1. Germline V gene lookup returns CDR1 LNHDA and CDR2 SQIVND (reference sequence). Losses at the gene ends were 4 bases for V and 1 base for J; bases not matched to a gene: 13. This CDR3 has 19 amino acids.

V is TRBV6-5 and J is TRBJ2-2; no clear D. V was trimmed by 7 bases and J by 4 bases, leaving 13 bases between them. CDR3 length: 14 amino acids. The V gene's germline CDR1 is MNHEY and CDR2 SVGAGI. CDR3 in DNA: TGTGCCAGCACTAAACGGTTTAGCACCGGGGAGCTGTTTTTT. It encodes CASTKRFSTGELFF.

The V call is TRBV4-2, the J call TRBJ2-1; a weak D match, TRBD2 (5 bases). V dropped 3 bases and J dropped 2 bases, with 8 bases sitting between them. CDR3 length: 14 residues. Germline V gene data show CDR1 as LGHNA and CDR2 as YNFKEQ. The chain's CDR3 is CASSQEATYNEQFF. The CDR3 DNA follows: TGTGCCAGCAGCCAGGAGGCGACCTACAATGAGCAGTTCTTC.

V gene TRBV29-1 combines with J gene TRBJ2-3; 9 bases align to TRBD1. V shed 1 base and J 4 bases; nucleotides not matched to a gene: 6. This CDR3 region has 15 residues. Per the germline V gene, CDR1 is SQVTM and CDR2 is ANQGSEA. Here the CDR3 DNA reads TGCAGCGTTGAAGTGTGGGACAGGGAACCAGATACGCAGTATTTT. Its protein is CSVEVWDREPDTQYF.

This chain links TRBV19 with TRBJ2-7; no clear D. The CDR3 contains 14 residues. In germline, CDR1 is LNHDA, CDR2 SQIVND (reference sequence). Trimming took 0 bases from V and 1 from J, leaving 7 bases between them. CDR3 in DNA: TGTGCCAGTAGTATAGAATCAGGATCCTACGAGCAGTACTTC. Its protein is CASSIESGSYEQYF.

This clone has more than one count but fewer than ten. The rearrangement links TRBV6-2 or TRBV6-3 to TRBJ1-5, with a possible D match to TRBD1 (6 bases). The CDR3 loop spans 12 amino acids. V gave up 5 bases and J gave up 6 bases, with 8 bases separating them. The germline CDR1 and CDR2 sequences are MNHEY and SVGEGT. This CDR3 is CASSTGSQPQHF. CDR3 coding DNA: TGTGCCAGCAGTACAGGGAGTCAGCCCCAGCATTTT.

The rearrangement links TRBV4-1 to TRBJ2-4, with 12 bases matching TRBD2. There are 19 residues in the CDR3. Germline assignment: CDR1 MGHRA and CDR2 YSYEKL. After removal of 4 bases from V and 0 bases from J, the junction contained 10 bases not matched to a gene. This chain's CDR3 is CASSLPTLAGGLAKNIQYF. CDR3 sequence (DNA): TGCGCCAGCAGCCTCCCAACACTAGCGGGAGGCCTAGCCAAAAACATTCAGTACTTC.

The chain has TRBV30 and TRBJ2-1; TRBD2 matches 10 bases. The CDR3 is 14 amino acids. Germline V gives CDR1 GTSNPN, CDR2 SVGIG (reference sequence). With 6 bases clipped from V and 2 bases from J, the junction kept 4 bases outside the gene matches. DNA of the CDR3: TGTGCCTGCACCGGGACTAGCGCCTACAATGAGCAGTTCTTC. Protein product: CACTGTSAYNEQFF.

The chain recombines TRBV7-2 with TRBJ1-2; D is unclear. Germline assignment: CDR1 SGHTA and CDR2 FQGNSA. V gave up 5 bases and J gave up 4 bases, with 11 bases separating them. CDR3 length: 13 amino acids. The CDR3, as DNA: TGTGCCAGCAGCCTAGGAGTGAGCTATGGCTACACCTTC. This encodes CASSLGVSYGYTF.

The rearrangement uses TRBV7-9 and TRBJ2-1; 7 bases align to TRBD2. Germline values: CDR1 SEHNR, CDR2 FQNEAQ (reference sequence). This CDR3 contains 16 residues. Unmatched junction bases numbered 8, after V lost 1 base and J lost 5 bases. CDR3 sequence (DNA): TGTGCCAGCAGCTTAGTTGGGGTGGGAGGGGACAATGAGCAGTTCTTC. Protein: CASSLVGVGGDNEQFF.

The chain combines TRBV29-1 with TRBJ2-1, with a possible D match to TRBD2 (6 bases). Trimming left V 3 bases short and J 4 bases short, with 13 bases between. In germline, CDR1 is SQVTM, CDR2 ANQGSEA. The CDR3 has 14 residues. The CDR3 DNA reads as TGCAGCGTTGAGTGGCGGGACTCGTACAATGAGCAGTTCTTC. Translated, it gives CSVEWRDSYNEQFF.

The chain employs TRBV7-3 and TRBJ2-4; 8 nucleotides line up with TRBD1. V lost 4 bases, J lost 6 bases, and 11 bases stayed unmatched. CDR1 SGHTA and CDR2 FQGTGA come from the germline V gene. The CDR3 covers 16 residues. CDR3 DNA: TGTGCCAGCAGCTCGGGGTCGACAGGGGCGCGAAACATTCAGTACTTC. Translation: CASSSGSTGARNIQYF.